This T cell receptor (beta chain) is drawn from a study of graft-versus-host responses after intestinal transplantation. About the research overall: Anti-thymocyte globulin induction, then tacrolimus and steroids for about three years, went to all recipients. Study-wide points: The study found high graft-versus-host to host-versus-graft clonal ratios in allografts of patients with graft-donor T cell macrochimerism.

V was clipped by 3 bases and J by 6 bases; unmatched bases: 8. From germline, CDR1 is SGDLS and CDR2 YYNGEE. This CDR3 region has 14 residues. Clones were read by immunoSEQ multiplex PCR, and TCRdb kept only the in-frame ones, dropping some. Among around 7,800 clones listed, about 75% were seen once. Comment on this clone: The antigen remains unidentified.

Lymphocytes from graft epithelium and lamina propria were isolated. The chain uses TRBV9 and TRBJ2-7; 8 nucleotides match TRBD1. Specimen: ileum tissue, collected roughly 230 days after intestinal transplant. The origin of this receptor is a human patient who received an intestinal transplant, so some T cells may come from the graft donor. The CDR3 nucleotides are TGTGCCAGCAGCGGAGCCGGGACAGGTTCCGAGCAGTACTTC. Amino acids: CASSGAGTGSEQYF.